This T cell receptor (beta chain) was identified in a study of CD8+ T cells in alopecia areata. Study-wide results and caveats: Alphabeta T cells residing in normal skin are also sequenced in scalp samples. With patients, TCR sharing proved less clear than in mice, a difference possibly related to HLA. Lesional tissue from the scalp (especially in alopecia totalis/universalis) showed higher clonality than normal scalp.

Isolation of CD4+ and CD8+ T cells from PBMCs was achieved by sorting. Extracted RNA was reverse transcribed into cDNA, the sequencing template. Clones were read by immunoSEQ multiplex PCR, and TCRdb kept only the in-frame ones, dropping some. Of 150,000 to 200,000 clones in the sample, 55% were seen once. As concerns this clone: Antigen unknown.

Sequencing was carried out using CD4+ T cells sorted from blood. The source is a human donor in good health.

CDR3 sequence: CASSQADRDNYGYTF. The CDR3, as DNA: TGTGCCAGCAGCCAAGCGGACAGGGATAACTATGGCTACACCTTC. This chain uses TRBV5-5 with TRBJ1-2; TRBD1 matches at 8 bases. The V and J ends lost 4 bases and 1 base, in that order; junction bases with no gene match: 6. The CDR3 loop spans 15 amino acids. Germline V lookup: CDR1 SGHKS, CDR2 YYEKEE (reference sequence).